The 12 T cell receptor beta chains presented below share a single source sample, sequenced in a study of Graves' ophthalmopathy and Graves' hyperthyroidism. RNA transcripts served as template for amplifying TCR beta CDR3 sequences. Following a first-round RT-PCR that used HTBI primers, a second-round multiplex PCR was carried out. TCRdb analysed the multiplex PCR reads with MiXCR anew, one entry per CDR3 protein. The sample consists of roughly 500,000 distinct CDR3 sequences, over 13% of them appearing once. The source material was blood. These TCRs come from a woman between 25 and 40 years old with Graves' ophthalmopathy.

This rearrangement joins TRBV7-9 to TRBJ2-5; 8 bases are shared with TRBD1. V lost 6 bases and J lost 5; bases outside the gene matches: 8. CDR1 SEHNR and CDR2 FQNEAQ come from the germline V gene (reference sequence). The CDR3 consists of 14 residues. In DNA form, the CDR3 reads TGTGCCAGCAGTCCTCCGGACAGGGCTGAGACCCAGTACTTC. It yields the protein CASSPPDRAETQYF.

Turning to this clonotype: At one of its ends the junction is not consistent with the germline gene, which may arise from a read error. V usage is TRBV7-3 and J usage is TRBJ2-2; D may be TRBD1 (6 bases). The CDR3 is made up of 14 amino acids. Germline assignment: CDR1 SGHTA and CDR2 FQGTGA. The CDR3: CAISRTVNTGELFF. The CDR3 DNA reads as TGTGCCATCAGCCGGACAGTGAACACCGGGGAGCTGTTTTTT.

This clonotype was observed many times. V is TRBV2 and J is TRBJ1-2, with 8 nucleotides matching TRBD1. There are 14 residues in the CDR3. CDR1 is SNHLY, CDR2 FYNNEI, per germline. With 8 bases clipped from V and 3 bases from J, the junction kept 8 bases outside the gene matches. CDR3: CASREQGGDYGYTF. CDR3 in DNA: TGTGCCAGCCGGGAACAGGGGGGCGACTATGGCTACACCTTC. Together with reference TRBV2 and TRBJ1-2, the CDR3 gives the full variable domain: EPEVTQTPSHQVTQMGQEVILRCVPISNHLYFYWYRQILGQKVEFLVSFYNNEISEKSEIFDDQFSVERPDGSNFTLKIRSTKLEDSAMYFCASREQGGDYGYTFGSGTRLTVV.

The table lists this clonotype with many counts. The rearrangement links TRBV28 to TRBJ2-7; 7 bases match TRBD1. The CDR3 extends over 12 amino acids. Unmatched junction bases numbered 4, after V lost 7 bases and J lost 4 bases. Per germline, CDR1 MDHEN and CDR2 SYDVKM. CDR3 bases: TGTGCCAGCACCTTACAGGGGTACGAGCAGTACTTC. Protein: CASTLQGYEQYF.

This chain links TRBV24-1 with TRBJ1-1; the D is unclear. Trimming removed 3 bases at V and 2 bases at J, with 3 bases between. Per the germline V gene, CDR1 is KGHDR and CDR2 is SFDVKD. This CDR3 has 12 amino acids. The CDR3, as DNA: TGTGCCACCAGTGATCCAAACACTGAAGCTTTCTTT. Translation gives CATSDPNTEAFF.

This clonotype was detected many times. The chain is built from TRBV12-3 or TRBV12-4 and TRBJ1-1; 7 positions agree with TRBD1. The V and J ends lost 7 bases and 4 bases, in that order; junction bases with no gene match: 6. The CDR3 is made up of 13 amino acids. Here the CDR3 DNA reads TGTGCCAGCATCTTCTCAGGGGGCACTGAAGCTTTCTTT. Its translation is CASIFSGGTEAFF.

Here the CDR3 DNA reads TGTGCCAGCAGCCCCGATGCGGGGGCCGAACCCTACGAGCAGTACTTC. It specifies CASSPDAGAEPYEQYF. The chain employs TRBV14 and TRBJ2-7, with D maybe TRBD2 (7 bases). The germline V gene has CDR1 SGHDN and CDR2 FVKESK. Deletions cut 4 bases from V and 2 bases from J, with 18 bases between. The CDR3 consists of 16 residues. The whole variable domain, filled in from reference TRBV14 and TRBJ2-7, reads EAGVTQFPSHSVIEKGQTVTLRCDPISGHDNLYWYRRVMGKEIKFLLHFVKESKQDESGMPNNRFLAERTGGTYSTLKVQPAELEDSGVYFCASSPDAGAEPYEQYFGPGTRLTVT.

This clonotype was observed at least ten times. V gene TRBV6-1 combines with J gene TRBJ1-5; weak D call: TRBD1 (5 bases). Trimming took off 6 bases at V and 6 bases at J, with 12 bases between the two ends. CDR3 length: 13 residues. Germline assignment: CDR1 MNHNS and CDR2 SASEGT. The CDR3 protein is CASSPGLRQPQHF. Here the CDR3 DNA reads TGTGCCAGCAGCCCAGGGTTGCGTCAGCCCCAGCATTTT.

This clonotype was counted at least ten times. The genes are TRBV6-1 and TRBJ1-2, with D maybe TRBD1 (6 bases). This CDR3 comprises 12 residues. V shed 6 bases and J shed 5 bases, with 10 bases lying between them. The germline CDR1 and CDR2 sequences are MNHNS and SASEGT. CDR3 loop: CASSQGPYGYTF. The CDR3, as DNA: TGTGCCAGCAGCCAGGGGCCTTATGGCTACACCTTC.

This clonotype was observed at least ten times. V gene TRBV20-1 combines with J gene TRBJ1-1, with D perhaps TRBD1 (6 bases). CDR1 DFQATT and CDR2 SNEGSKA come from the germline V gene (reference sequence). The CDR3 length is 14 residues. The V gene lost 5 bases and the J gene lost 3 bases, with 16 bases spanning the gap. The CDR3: CSAGLLGGDTEAFF. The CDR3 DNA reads TGCAGTGCTGGCCTCCTAGGGGGGGACACTGAAGCTTTCTTT.

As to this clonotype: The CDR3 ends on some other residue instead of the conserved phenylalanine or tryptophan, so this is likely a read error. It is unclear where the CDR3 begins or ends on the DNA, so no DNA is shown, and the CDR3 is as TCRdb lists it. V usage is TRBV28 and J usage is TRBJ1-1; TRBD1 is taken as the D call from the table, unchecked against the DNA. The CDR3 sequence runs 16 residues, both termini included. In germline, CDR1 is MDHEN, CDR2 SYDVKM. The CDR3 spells CASSLWGDSLNTEACL.

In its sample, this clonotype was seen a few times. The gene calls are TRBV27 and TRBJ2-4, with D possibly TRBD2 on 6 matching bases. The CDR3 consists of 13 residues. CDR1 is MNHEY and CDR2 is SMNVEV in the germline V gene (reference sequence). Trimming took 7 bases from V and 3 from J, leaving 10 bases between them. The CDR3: CASTGVGKNIQYF. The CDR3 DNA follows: TGTGCCAGCACGGGGGTGGGCAAAAACATTCAGTACTTC.